A single sample is the source of the 7 T cell receptor beta chains below, sequenced in a study of blood T cell repertoires in COVID-19. The repertoire was sequenced with immunoSEQ multiplex PCR; TCRdb's copy has only in-frame clones and lacks some. The repertoire holds around 200,000 clones, with about nine tenths as singletons. The sample consisted of peripheral blood. These receptor sequences come from a young man with acute or convalescent COVID-19.

The chain carries TRBV18 and TRBJ2-2; 8 bases are shared with TRBD2. Germline V lookup: CDR1 KGHSH, CDR2 LQKENI. The CDR3 sequence is 16 residues long. J lost 2 bases, V lost 2 bases, and 4 bases had no gene match. DNA for the CDR3: TGTGCCAGCTCACCATTCGGGACTAGTAACACCGGGGAGCTGTTTTTT. Protein product: CASSPFGTSNTGELFF.

CDR3 bases: TGCAGTGCTAGCGCGATCTACGAGCAGTACTTC. This sequence encodes CSASAIYEQYF. The chain links TRBV20-1 to TRBJ2-7; D gene ambiguous. This CDR3 region has 11 residues. Germline V gene lookup returns CDR1 DFQATT and CDR2 SNEGSKA (reference sequence). The germline V and J ends were trimmed by 3 bases and 3 bases, with 6 bases remaining between them.

This chain uses TRBV7-8 with TRBJ1-1; the match to TRBD1 covers 8 bases. The CDR3 runs to 18 residues. J gave up 3 bases and V 0 bases, and 12 bases lay outside the gene matches. Germline V CDR1 and CDR2: SGHVS, FQNEAQ. CDR3 in DNA: TGTGCCAGCAGCTTAGCAGGCAGGGGGCTAAACTGGTACACTGAAGCTTTCTTT. Encoded protein: CASSLAGRGLNWYTEAFF.

CDR3 protein: CASSPGSGAYEQYF. The CDR3 DNA reads as TGCGCCAGCAGCCCCGGTAGCGGGGCCTACGAGCAGTACTTC. V is TRBV5-1 and J is TRBJ2-7; TRBD2 matches at 8 bases. J lost 2 bases, V lost 4 bases, and 5 bases had no gene match. The V gene's germline CDR1 is SGHRS and CDR2 YFSETQ. This CDR3 is built from 14 residues.

V usage is TRBV27 and J usage is TRBJ2-5; 10 bases are a match to TRBD1. Germline trimming cut 6 bases from V and 5 bases from J; bases unmatched to any gene: 9. From germline, CDR1 is MNHEY and CDR2 SMNVEV (reference sequence). CDR3 length: 15 residues. The CDR3 nucleotides are TGTGCCAGCAGCCGACAGGGGGCTTCATGGGAGACCCAGTACTTC. Translated: CASSRQGASWETQYF.

This chain uses TRBV30 with TRBJ1-1, with D unresolved. The V end was cut by 1 base, the J end by 3 bases, with 12 bases between. The CDR3 is 14 residues long. Germline V CDR1 and CDR2: GTSNPN, SVGIG (reference sequence). CDR3 sequence: CAWSAQSLHTEAFF. CDR3 coding DNA: TGTGCCTGGAGTGCCCAGTCGTTGCACACTGAAGCTTTCTTT.

This sequence joins TRBV5-1 and TRBJ2-2; a possible D gene is TRBD2 (5 bases). Germline CDR1 and CDR2: SGHRS and YFSETQ. Trimming removed 6 bases at V and 2 bases at J, with 11 bases between. The CDR3 has 14 amino acids. The CDR3 nucleotides are TGCGCCAGCAAAGCGGACCCAAACACCGGGGAGCTGTTTTTT. This codes for CASKADPNTGELFF.